The subject of this entry is one T cell receptor beta chain. What it binds is unknown. This sample was included in a study of T cell responses to AZD1222 COVID-19 vaccine. Study-wide context: Second-dose intervals near 4 or 12 weeks were combined. Study-wide results and caveats: An increase in Spike-specific TCR breadth and depth was observed after two AZD1222 doses. Reportedly, close to half of spike-specific TCRs are directed against unmutated variant regions.

Here immunoSEQ multiplex PCR was the method, and the copy in TCRdb shows in-frame clones only, minus some. This table holds about 110,000 clones, roughly 87% found once. In germline, CDR1 is MNHEY, CDR2 SMNVEV (reference sequence). The CDR3 has 14 amino acids. J lost 6 bases, V lost 6 bases, and 10 bases had no gene match. This TCR derives from an adult in good health. The rearrangement uses TRBV27 and TRBJ1-2; 7 nucleotides line up with TRBD1. Specimen: peripheral blood, collected on day 0 of AZD1222 vaccination. CDR3 protein: CASSTGEGRDGYTF. The CDR3 DNA is TGTGCCAGCAGCACAGGGGAGGGGCGGGATGGCTACACCTTC.